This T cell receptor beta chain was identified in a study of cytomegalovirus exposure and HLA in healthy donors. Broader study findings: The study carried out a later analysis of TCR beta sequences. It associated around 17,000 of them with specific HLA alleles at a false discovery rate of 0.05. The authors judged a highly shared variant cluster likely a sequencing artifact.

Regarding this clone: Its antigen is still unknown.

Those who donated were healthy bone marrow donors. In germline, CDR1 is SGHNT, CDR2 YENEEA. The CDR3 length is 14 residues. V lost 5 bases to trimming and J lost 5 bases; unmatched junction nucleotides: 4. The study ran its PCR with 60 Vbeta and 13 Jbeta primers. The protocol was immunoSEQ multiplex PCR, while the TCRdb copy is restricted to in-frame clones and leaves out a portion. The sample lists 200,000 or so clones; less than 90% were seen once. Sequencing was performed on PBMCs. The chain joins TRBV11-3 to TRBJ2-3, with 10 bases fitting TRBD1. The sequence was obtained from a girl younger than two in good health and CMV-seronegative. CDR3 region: CASSDRGREDTQYF. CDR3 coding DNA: TGTGCCAGCAGCGACAGGGGGCGAGAAGATACGCAGTATTTT.